The 25 T cell receptor beta chains listed next were all sequenced from one sample in a study of OX40 agonist ivuxolimab in advanced cancers. Clones were read by immunoSEQ multiplex PCR, and TCRdb kept only the in-frame ones, dropping some. The sample records under 25,000 clones, 65% to 85% being singletons. The input for sequencing was CD4+ or CD8+ T cells sorted from blood, taken in a trial of the OX40 agonist ivuxolimab. Every receptor here comes from an adult with an advanced solid tumor such as melanoma, head and neck, liver or kidney cancer.

The CDR3 DNA follows: TGTGCCAGCAGTGAAGCGTGGGGATCCTACGAGCAGTACTTC. Its translation is CASSEAWGSYEQYF. The chain is built from TRBV6-1 and TRBJ2-7, with D hard to call. V shed 0 bases and J shed 1 base, with 7 bases lying between them. In germline, CDR1 is MNHNS, CDR2 SASEGT. The CDR3 contains 14 residues.

The V gene is TRBV28, the J gene TRBJ1-2; no clear D gene. Germline V gene lookup returns CDR1 MDHEN and CDR2 SYDVKM. The CDR3 sequence is 14 residues long. The V and J ends lost 8 bases and 7 bases respectively, with 20 bases between them. The CDR3 loop reads CASRVGHYALGYTF. In nucleotides, the CDR3 is TGTGCCAGCCGTGTCGGGCACTATGCCCTTGGCTACACCTTC.

The chain is built from TRBV6-1 and TRBJ2-7, with 9 bases lining up with TRBD2. Germline CDR1 is MNHNS and CDR2 is SASEGT. V shed 4 bases and J 5 bases; nucleotides not matched to a gene: 6. The CDR3 is 14 residues long. CDR3 in amino acids: CASSGLAGSDEQYF. In nucleotides, the CDR3 is TGTGCCAGCAGTGGGCTAGCGGGGAGCGACGAGCAGTACTTC.

This chain connects TRBV7-9 to TRBJ2-2; TRBD1 matches 9 bases. Germline CDR1 SEHNR, CDR2 FQNEAQ (reference sequence). The V segment lost 5 bases and the J segment 1 base; nucleotides outside the gene matches: 5. The CDR3 totals 16 residues. In DNA, the CDR3 is TGTGCCAGCAGCCCACCGGGACAGGGGAACACCGGGGAGCTGTTTTTT. Its protein is CASSPPGQGNTGELFF. The whole variable domain, filled in from reference TRBV7-9 and TRBJ2-2, reads DTGVSQNPRHKITKRGQNVTFRCDPISEHNRLYWYRQTLGQGPEFLTYFQNEAQLEKSRLLSDRFSAERPKGSFSTLEIQRTEQGDSAMYLCASSPPGQGNTGELFFGEGSRLTVL.

J is TRBJ1-1 and V is TRBV6-5; TRBD1 is a possible D gene (5 bases). Trimming cost V 2 bases and J 3 bases, with 13 bases left between them. This CDR3 is 15 amino acids long. CDR1 and CDR2 (germline): MNHEY, SVGAGI. CDR3 sequence: CASSYVGVGDTEAFF. For the CDR3, the DNA is TGTGCCAGCAGTTACGTAGGGGTGGGAGACACTGAAGCTTTCTTT.

The chain couples TRBV7-9 to TRBJ1-4, with 10 bases matching TRBD1. This CDR3 contains 15 residues. With V trimmed by 6 bases and J by 4 bases, 5 bases remained unmatched. The germline gives CDR1 SEHNR, CDR2 FQNEAQ (reference sequence). This chain's CDR3 is CASSPGQGFNEKLFF. CDR3 DNA: TGTGCCAGCAGTCCGGGACAGGGGTTTAATGAAAAACTGTTTTTT.

The rearrangement joins TRBV6-5 to TRBJ1-5; D possibly corresponds to TRBD1 (6 bases). V lost 5 bases, J lost 7 bases, and 15 bases lay in between. From germline, CDR1 is MNHEY and CDR2 SVGAGI. This CDR3 region has 14 residues. The CDR3, as DNA: TGTGCCAGCAGTACAGGGTCTGGGGTCCAGCCCCAGCATTTT. Translated, it gives CASSTGSGVQPQHF.

Remarks on this clone: Different DNA sequences within this sample yield the same CDR3. The chain employs TRBV11-3 and TRBJ2-7, with D possibly being TRBD1 or TRBD2 (5 bases each). V lost 1 base and J lost 5, with 9 bases in between. The germline V gene has CDR1 SGHNT and CDR2 YENEEA. The CDR3 has 13 residues. CDR3 coding DNA: TGTGCCAGCAGCTTAGTCCGGGGCCACGAGCAGTACTTC. Translating it yields CASSLVRGHEQYF.

V and J are TRBV28 and TRBJ1-6, with no clear D. The V and J ends lost 3 bases and 8 bases respectively, with 5 bases between them. This CDR3 comprises 12 residues. The germline V gene encodes CDR1 MDHEN and CDR2 SYDVKM. The CDR3 bases are TGTGCCAGCAGTTTCTCCCATTCACCCCTCCACTTT. Amino acid sequence: CASSFSHSPLHF.

This clone has just one count. V is TRBV9 and J is TRBJ1-4, with D perhaps matching TRBD1 (6 bases). Trimming removed 3 bases at V and 8 bases at J, with 20 bases between. This CDR3 has 16 residues. Germline CDR1 and CDR2: SGDLS and YYNGEE. The CDR3 loop is CASSARGPGAGEKLFF. CDR3 in DNA: TGTGCCAGCAGCGCCCGGGGGCCAGGGGCTGGGGAAAAACTGTTTTTT.

This clone came up a few times. This sequence joins TRBV15 and TRBJ1-2, with a possible D match to TRBD1 (5 bases). Germline lookup yields CDR1 LNHNV and CDR2 YYDKDF (reference sequence). CDR3 size: 16 residues. V lost 0 bases and J lost 8, with 19 bases in between. Here the CDR3 reads CATSRDRSVGTKGYTF. The CDR3 coding sequence is TGTGCCACCAGCAGAGATCGGTCGGTAGGGACTAAGGGCTACACCTTC.

The V call is TRBV19, the J call TRBJ2-3, with a possible D match to TRBD1 (5 bases). V shed 7 bases and J shed 2 bases, with 13 bases lying between them. Germline-derived CDR1 and CDR2 are LNHDA and SQIVND (reference sequence). The CDR3 sequence is 14 residues long. CDR3 DNA: TGTGCCAGTAAAGGGGAACAGGTCACAGATACGCAGTATTTT. The encoded protein is CASKGEQVTDTQYF.

Points on this clone: The likely explanation is a read error, given a far larger clone one base away. Other DNA sequences of this sample code for an identical CDR3. This rearrangement joins TRBV11-2 to TRBJ1-5; no reliable D call. The CDR3 is 15 amino acids. The ends were cut back, 5 bases at V and 1 base at J, with 12 bases in the middle. Germline V gene data show CDR1 as SGHAT and CDR2 as FQNNGV. The CDR3 coding sequence is TGTGCCAGCAGCCAAGACGTGGGCAGCAATCAGCCCCAGCATTTT. Encoded protein: CASSQDVGSNQPQHF. The full variable domain, with the rest looked up from reference TRBV11-2 and TRBJ1-5, is EAGVAQSPRYKIIEKRQSVAFWCNPISGHATLYWYQQILGQGPKLLIQFQNNGVVDDSQLPKDRFSAERLKGVDSTLKIQPAKLEDSAVYLCASSQDVGSNQPQHFGDGTRLSIL.

This clone came up a few times. The chain has TRBV10-3 and TRBJ2-1, with 9 positions matching TRBD1. CDR1 ENHRY and CDR2 SYGVKD come from the germline V gene. CDR3 length equals 15 residues. The V gene end was trimmed by 4 bases and the J gene end by 6 bases; junction bases not matched to a gene: 7. CDR3 nucleotides: TGTGCCATCAGTGGGGGACAGGGACGGGGCAATGAGCAGTTCTTC. This translates into CAISGGQGRGNEQFF.

This chain uses TRBV7-2 with TRBJ1-5, with D perhaps TRBD1 (5 bases). Germline V CDR1 and CDR2: SGHTA, FQGNSA. The CDR3 loop spans 15 amino acids. V lost 4 bases and J lost 0, with 10 bases in between. The CDR3 region has the DNA TGTGCCAGCAGCTCTGGGGCCCTTAGCAATCAGCCCCAGCATTTT. As protein: CASSSGALSNQPQHF.

The rearrangement uses TRBV28 and TRBJ2-2; 11 nucleotides align to TRBD1. CDR3 length: 16 residues. V trimming: 6 bases; J trimming: 5 bases; junction bases outside the gene matches: 8. Germline-derived CDR1 and CDR2 are MDHEN and SYDVKM. The CDR3 DNA sequence: TGTGCCAGCAGCCTCCGGGACAGGGGGGAGACCGGGGAGCTGTTTTTT. It codes for CASSLRDRGETGELFF.

This CDR3 reads CASSLRGADGYTF. The CDR3 DNA reads TGTGCCAGCAGTTTACGCGGAGCTGATGGCTACACCTTC. The chain has TRBV25-1 and TRBJ1-2; no firm D call. The CDR3 is 13 amino acids. V lost 5 bases and J 6 bases, leaving 13 bases between the germline ends. Germline values: CDR1 MGHDK, CDR2 SYGVNS.

The chain links TRBV7-9 to TRBJ2-1; 14 nucleotides agree with TRBD2. Germline trimming cut 4 bases from V and 9 bases from J; bases unmatched to any gene: 5. This CDR3 has 15 residues. From germline, CDR1 is SEHNR and CDR2 FQNEAQ (reference sequence). Here the CDR3 DNA reads TGTGCCAGCAGCTCACCGGGGACTAGCGGGGGTGAGCAGTTCTTC. It encodes CASSSPGTSGGEQFF.

The V and J genes are TRBV27 and TRBJ2-1; 9 bases line up with TRBD2. In germline, CDR1 is MNHEY, CDR2 SMNVEV (reference sequence). After removal of 4 bases from V and 6 bases from J, the junction contained 10 bases not matched to a gene. This CDR3 is 16 amino acids long. The CDR3 loop reads CASSSPFSGGSNEQFF. CDR3 in DNA: TGTGCCAGCAGTTCCCCGTTTAGCGGGGGCAGCAATGAGCAGTTCTTC.

This sequence joins TRBV14 and TRBJ1-3; D uncertain. V was trimmed by 0 bases and J by 4 bases, leaving 7 bases between them. The germline V gene has CDR1 SGHDN and CDR2 FVKESK. The CDR3 covers 14 residues. In nucleotides, the CDR3 is TGTGCCAGCAGCCAAGAATGGTACGGAAACACCATATATTTT. Amino acids: CASSQEWYGNTIYF.

This chain joins TRBV28 and TRBJ2-7; 9 bases match TRBD2. This CDR3 is built from 16 residues. Germline V gene lookup returns CDR1 MDHEN and CDR2 SYDVKM. The V and J ends lost 6 bases and 3 bases, in that order; junction bases with no gene match: 12. CDR3 residues: CASSLLERGDFYEQYF. In nucleotides, the CDR3 is TGTGCCAGCAGCCTCCTTGAGCGGGGGGACTTCTACGAGCAGTACTTC.

The rearrangement uses TRBV6-5 and TRBJ1-2; D is undetermined. CDR3 size: 11 residues. V dropped 8 bases and J dropped 8 bases, with 12 bases sitting between them. CDR1 and CDR2 from the germline V gene are MNHEY and SVGAGI. The CDR3 DNA reads as TGTGCCAGCGGGGAGACGGGAGGCTACACCTTC. It encodes CASGETGGYTF.

The J gene is TRBJ2-2, the V gene TRBV10-3; D is possibly TRBD2 (5 bases). CDR3 length equals 16 residues. Germline assignment: CDR1 ENHRY and CDR2 SYGVKD. Trimming shortened V by 8 bases and J by 0 bases, and 16 bases separated the two germline ends. The CDR3 here is CAIAASGGANTGELFF. The CDR3 DNA follows: TGTGCCATCGCCGCCAGCGGAGGCGCGAACACCGGGGAGCTGTTTTTT.

The chain joins TRBV6-1 to TRBJ2-1; D perhaps matches TRBD2 (6 bases). Germline CDR1 is MNHNS and CDR2 is SASEGT. The germline V and J ends were trimmed by 6 bases and 10 bases, with 19 bases remaining between them. The CDR3 is 14 amino acids. CDR3 protein: CASSEHPGTSEQFF. CDR3 bases: TGTGCCAGCAGCGAACACCCCGGGACTTCGGAGCAGTTCTTC.

This clone was observed a handful of times. This sample includes further DNA sequences coding for the same CDR3. This rearrangement joins TRBV9 to TRBJ1-3, with 8 bases identical to TRBD1. Germline values: CDR1 SGDLS, CDR2 YYNGEE. Trimming removed 4 bases from V and 1 base from J; junction bases left unmatched: 4. The CDR3 length is 15 residues. Here the CDR3 reads CASSPGTGSGNTIYF. For the CDR3, the DNA is TGTGCCAGCAGCCCTGGGACAGGATCTGGAAACACCATATATTTT.